These T cell receptor beta chains were read from a single sample in a study of tumor-infiltrating lymphocytes in localized non-small cell lung cancer. Repertoires were generated with immunoSEQ multiplex PCR, while TCRdb's copy carries only in-frame clones and drops some. This table holds about 6,400 clones, over 60% found once. The sequenced sample consisted of uninvolved lung tissue not adjacent to the tumor. The receptors stem from a human donor with non-small cell lung cancer. CDR3s leave out the opening cysteine and the closing phenylalanine or tryptophan. Fields, in order: V gene, J gene, CDR3 protein.

V: TRBV5-1
J: TRBJ2-1
CDR3: ASSSWLAGQNEQF

V: TRBV9
J: TRBJ1-3
CDR3: ASSGQGPWGAIY

V: TRBV5-1
J: TRBJ1-2
CDR3: ASSLNQQGARVNYGYT

V: TRBV7-3
J: NA
CDR3: ASSLYLGNTYEQY

V: TRBV16
J: TRBJ1-1
CDR3: ASSPILGMNTEAF

V: TRBV7-9
J: TRBJ2-7
CDR3: ASSLDRRPYEQY

V: TRBV7-9
J: TRBJ2-1
CDR3: ASSTPGLIDDEQF

V: TRBV7-2
J: TRBJ2-7
CDR3: ASSTFAGYEQY

V: TRBV19
J: TRBJ2-1
CDR3: ASSRLGPTDLFPGEQF

V: TRBV7-2
J: TRBJ1-2
CDR3: ASSKPRGHVYGYT

V: TRBV19
J: TRBJ2-4
CDR3: ASSIISERASKNIQY

V: TRBV5-6
J: TRBJ2-1
CDR3: ASSFPRASGYNEQF

V: TRBV19
J: TRBJ1-3
CDR3: ASSMVTRTSGNTIY

V: TRBV12-5
J: TRBJ1-2
CDR3: ASGLTAGTGANYGYT

V: TRBV28
J: TRBJ2-3
CDR3: ASSLAGSTQY

V: TRBV9
J: TRBJ2-1
CDR3: ASSPHSTSGGLNEQF

V: TRBV10-3
J: TRBJ1-4
CDR3: AISLNRATNEKLF

V: TRBV5-8
J: TRBJ1-2
CDR3: ASSLVGNRNYGYT

V: TRBV5-4
J: TRBJ2-2
CDR3: ASSLRQISTGELF

V: TRBV29-1
J: TRBJ1-5
CDR3: SVEEGPGQPQH

V: TRBV19
J: TRBJ1-2
CDR3: ASSIDLKPNYGYT

V: TRBV28
J: TRBJ1-2
CDR3: GVQNYGYT

V: TRBV11-2
J: TRBJ1-1
CDR3: ASSSGRIEAF